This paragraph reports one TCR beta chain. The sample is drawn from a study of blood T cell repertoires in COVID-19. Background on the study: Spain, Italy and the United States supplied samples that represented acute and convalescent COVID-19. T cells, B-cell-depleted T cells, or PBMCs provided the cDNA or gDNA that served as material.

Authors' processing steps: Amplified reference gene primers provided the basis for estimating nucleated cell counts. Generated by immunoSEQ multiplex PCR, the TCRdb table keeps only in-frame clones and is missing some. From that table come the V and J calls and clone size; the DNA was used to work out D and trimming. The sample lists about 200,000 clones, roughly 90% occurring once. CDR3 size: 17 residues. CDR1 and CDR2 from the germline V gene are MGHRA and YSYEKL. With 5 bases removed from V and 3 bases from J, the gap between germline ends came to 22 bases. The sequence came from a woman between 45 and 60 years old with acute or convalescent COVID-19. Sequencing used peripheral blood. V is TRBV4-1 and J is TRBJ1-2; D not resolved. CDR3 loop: CASSWRQGLFVDYGYTF. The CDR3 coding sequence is TGCGCCAGCAGCTGGCGGCAAGGCCTATTCGTTGACTATGGCTACACCTTC.